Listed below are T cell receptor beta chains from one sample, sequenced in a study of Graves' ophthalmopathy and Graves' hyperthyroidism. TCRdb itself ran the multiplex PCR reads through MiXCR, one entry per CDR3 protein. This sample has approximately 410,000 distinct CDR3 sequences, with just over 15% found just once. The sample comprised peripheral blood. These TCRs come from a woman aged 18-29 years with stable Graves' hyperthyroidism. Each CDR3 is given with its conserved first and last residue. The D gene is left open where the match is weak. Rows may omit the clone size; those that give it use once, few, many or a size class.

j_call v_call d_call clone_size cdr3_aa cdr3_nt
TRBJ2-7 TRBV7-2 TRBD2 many CASSLAFSGAPYEQYF TGTGCCAGCAGCTTAGCGTTCAGCGGGGCACCCTACGAGCAGTACTTC
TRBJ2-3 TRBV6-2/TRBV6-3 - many CASSHGETDTQYF TGTGCCAGCAGCCACGGGGAAACAGATACGCAGTATTTT
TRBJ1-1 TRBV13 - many CASSLVDGEEAFF TGTGCCAGCAGCTTAGTGGACGGGGAAGAAGCTTTCTTT
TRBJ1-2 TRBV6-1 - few CASSDGFAGTYGYTF TGTGCCAGCAGCGATGGATTCGCAGGAACCTATGGCTACACCTTC
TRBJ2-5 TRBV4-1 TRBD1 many CASSQDPGQGETQYF TGCGCCAGCAGCCAAGATCCGGGACAGGGAGAGACCCAGTACTTC
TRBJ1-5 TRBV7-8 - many CASSLARQNNQPQHF TGTGCCAGCAGCTTAGCTCGACAGAACAATCAGCCCCAGCATTTT
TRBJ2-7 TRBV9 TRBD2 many CASSPQRGGTSNYEQYF TGTGCCAGCAGCCCCCAGAGGGGTGGGACTAGTAACTACGAGCAGTACTTC
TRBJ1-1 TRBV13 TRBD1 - CASSLRQGAPGNTEAFF TGTGCCAGCAGCCTTAGACAGGGCGCTCCGGGGAACACTGAAGCTTTCTTT
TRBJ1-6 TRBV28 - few CASSPLESWNSPLHF TGTGCCAGCAGCCCCCTGGAGAGTTGGAATTCACCCCTCCACTTT
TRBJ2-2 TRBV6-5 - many CASSYSRSGELFF TGTGCCAGCAGTTACTCGAGAAGCGGGGAGCTGTTTTTT